This TCR beta chain was observed in a study of human T cells and chemical hapten exposure (dated by TCRdb to about 2021). Background for the entire study: For sensitization, 2% DPC in acetone was applied to an approximately 2 cm by approximately 2 cm area of upper inner arm skin. Weekly therapeutic DPC doses were additionally applied to the scalp of patients throughout the approximately 25-week study period. Patch tests used Finn chambers with 0.01% DPC on the upper back, scored after 6 days by International Contact Dermatitis Research Group standards. Alopecia areata with under or over 50% scalp involvement, alopecia totalis and alopecia universalis were represented in the patient cohort, which was mostly female. Libraries were pooled for sequencing, and per-sample TCR yields varied mainly because of small differences in library volumes within the pool. The study tracked peripheral blood TCR repertoire changes in vivo during primary and secondary sensitization to the hapten diphenylcyclopropenone (DPC) in alopecia patients. Blood was sampled from patients pre-sensitization (week 0) and at 2, 6 and about 24 weeks after DPC sensitization. Blood for TCR sequencing was provided by twenty-nine alopecia patients at one to four time points (pre-sensitization, 2, 6 and 24 weeks). The study at large found these results: Because all patients had alopecia, a presumed autoimmune disease, the immune response of the patients might differ from that of healthy individuals. A positive correlation was found between the number of PT1 expanded TCRs and patch test score, with significance reached at thresholds 8, 16 and 32 but not 4. No change with DPC sensitization was found in the number of TCRs above 1 in 1000 frequency, and no evidence of global repertoire structure alterations was found. Compared with pre-sensitization or healthy control sets, expanded TCRs formed significantly more large CDR3 similarity clusters, which is consistent with antigen-driven responses. Repeated subsampling changed both the strength of the expansion versus patch-test correlation and the threshold at which that correlation became significant.

V and J are truncated by 4 bases and 12 bases respectively, leaving an intervening sequence of 12 bases. CDR1 and CDR2, looked up from the germline V gene, are SQVTM and ANQGSEA. The CDR3 sequence holds 11 residues, the cysteine and phenylalanine included. Just the 33-base CDR3 DNA is kept, in frame starting at base 1. Libraries were prepared through RACE. Sequencer: NextSeq 500. Library preparation attached unique molecular identifiers to individual cDNA molecules for quantitative, reproducible TCR counting. For every blood RNA sample, sequencing covered both the TCR alpha and TCR beta chains. On the study's bioinformatics: A median of roughly 100,000 TCRs per sample was observed, with a range of roughly 23,224 to 750,000. The Decombinator software suite was used to annotate the V, J and CDR3 of the TCR reads. For the PS versus PT1 abundance plots, all samples were subsampled to the same number of TCRs (28,000). TCRs were defined as expanded if absent before sensitization and observed at least eight times at the 2-week time point. The public sequencing data were trimmed at Q25 with fastp and processed into clonotypes with MiXCR by TCRdb, which kept only in-frame beta chains. Every distinct CDR3 protein forms one entry, paired with its most common genes and DNA. TCRdb assigned the V and J calls; the authors' analysis was not used. The sample records fewer than 200,000 distinct CDR3 sequences, about 31% of which are singletons. The ten largest clones capture 2.5% to 3.5% of the sample.

This clonotype was observed a handful of times. Its antigen target is currently unknown. No qualities accompany the bases; no much larger clone lies one base away. What this sample's time point label stands for: pre-sensitization, week 0. What this sample's treatment or condition label stands for: therapeutic diphenylcyclopropenone sensitization with weekly scalp DPC. At each patch-test visit, blood was drawn before the patch test was applied. Patients were eligible if aged 18 to 70, diagnosed with alopecia and judged suitable for DPC therapy, and pregnant patients were excluded. Total RNA was extracted from unfractionated whole blood that had been collected in Tempus Blood RNA tubes.

The receptor chain draws on TRBV29-1 and TRBJ1-4; perhaps TRBD1 is the D gene, with 6 bases matching. The starting material was whole blood, obtained in connection with sensitization to the hapten diphenylcyclopropenone (DPC). The sequence came from a woman aged 25 to 39 with alopecia areata. Some clones in this sample may be carry-over from other donors' samples. The base sequence is TGCAGCGTTGGCGAGGGGGGGCAACTGTTTTTT. Its product reads: CSVGEGGQLFF. Outside the CDR3, residues come from the reference TRBV29-1 and TRBJ1-4 proteins, so the full variable domain is: SAVISQKPSRDICQRGTSLTIQCQVDSQVTMMFWYRQQPGQSLTLIATANQGSEATYESGFVIDKFPISRPNLTFSTLTVSNMSPEDSSIYLCSVGEGGQLFFGSGTQLSVL.